The 26 T cell receptor beta chains below all came from one sample that was sequenced in a study of blood T cell repertoires in COVID-19. Data came from immunoSEQ multiplex PCR; TCRdb stores just in-frame clones and leaves some out. The data contain approximately 59,000 clones, roughly 81% of them singletons. Sequenced: peripheral blood. These receptor sequences come from a man at least 80 years old with acute or convalescent COVID-19.

J is TRBJ1-6 and V is TRBV18; 9 nucleotides agree with TRBD1. The V and J ends lost 6 bases and 9 bases, in that order; junction bases with no gene match: 6. There are 14 residues in the CDR3. Germline loops: CDR1 KGHSH, CDR2 LQKENI. The CDR3 DNA follows: TGTGCCAGCTCGGAGGACAGGGGATCTTCACCCCTCCACTTT. It codes for CASSEDRGSSPLHF.

In this sample, this clone turned up a few times. This chain links TRBV20-1 with TRBJ2-3, with a weak D call TRBD2 (6 bases). V lost 3 bases, J lost 2 bases, and 15 bases lay in between. The germline CDR1 and CDR2 sequences are DFQATT and SNEGSKA (reference sequence). The CDR3 length is 15 residues. CDR3 DNA: TGCAGTGCTAGTGATGCGCGGGGAAACACAGATACGCAGTATTTT. As protein: CSASDARGNTDTQYF.

This chain joins TRBV2 and TRBJ1-5; 8 bases match TRBD1. Germline CDR1 is SNHLY and CDR2 is FYNNEI. The CDR3 is made up of 14 amino acids. J was trimmed by 1 base and V by 4 bases; bases with no gene match: 0. Here the CDR3 DNA reads TGTGCCAGCAGTGGACAGGGGAGCAATCAGCCCCAGCATTTT. Its protein is CASSGQGSNQPQHF.

The chain combines TRBV11-3 with TRBJ1-6; D gene uncertain. Germline V gene lookup returns CDR1 SGHNT and CDR2 YENEEA. V was trimmed by 0 bases and J by 14 bases, leaving 5 bases between them. The CDR3 is made up of 11 amino acids. DNA of the CDR3: TGTGCCAGCAGCTTAGATCTTTCCCTCCACTTT. Amino acids: CASSLDLSLHF.

The genes are TRBV6-2 or TRBV6-3 and TRBJ2-5; 12 nucleotides line up with TRBD2. There are 16 residues in the CDR3. Germline V gives CDR1 MNHEY, CDR2 SVGEGT. V lost 4 bases to trimming and J lost 5 bases; unmatched junction nucleotides: 8. The CDR3 region has the DNA TGTGCCAGCAGTTTGACTAGCGGGGGCCTCTCGGAGACCCAGTACTTC. Translating gives CASSLTSGGLSETQYF.

For the CDR3, the DNA is TGTGCCAGTAGTATCGCGGGCGGGGGGACCTACAATGAGCAGTTCTTC. This sequence encodes CASSIAGGGTYNEQFF. The chain recombines TRBV19 with TRBJ2-1, with TRBD2 matching 8 bases. The germline V gene encodes CDR1 LNHDA and CDR2 SQIVND (reference sequence). After removal of 3 bases from V and 2 bases from J, the junction contained 6 bases not matched to a gene. The CDR3 consists of 16 residues.

This clone was seen a single time. J is TRBJ2-7 and V is TRBV15; D is possibly TRBD1 (5 bases). Trimming pared 2 bases from V and 4 bases from J, leaving 9 bases between. This CDR3 is built from 13 residues. Germline V CDR1 and CDR2: LNHNV, YYDKDF (reference sequence). The CDR3 is CATSRQGGYEQYF. The CDR3 DNA reads as TGTGCCACCAGCAGACAGGGTGGTTACGAGCAGTACTTC.

The sample holds a few counts of this clone. This chain uses TRBV15 with TRBJ2-7; 14 nucleotides match TRBD2. The germline CDR1 and CDR2 sequences are LNHNV and YYDKDF (reference sequence). The V and J ends lost 3 bases and 2 bases, in that order; junction bases with no gene match: 0. This CDR3 comprises 15 residues. Here the CDR3 reads CATSRTSGGAYEQYF. CDR3 coding DNA: TGTGCCACCAGCAGGACTAGCGGGGGGGCCTACGAGCAGTACTTC.

This clone has a single count. The rearrangement joins TRBV5-4 to TRBJ2-5; 7 bases map to TRBD1. The length of the CDR3 is 15 residues. Germline V gene data show CDR1 as SGHNT and CDR2 as YYREEE (reference sequence). V gave up 3 bases and J gave up 5 bases; unmatched junction bases: 10. The CDR3 here is CASSSRSRDSETQYF. In DNA form, the CDR3 reads TGTGCCAGCAGCTCCCGGTCCCGGGACAGTGAGACCCAGTACTTC.

This chain uses TRBV4-1 with TRBJ1-2; a possible D gene is TRBD1 (6 bases). Trimming removed 5 bases at V and 7 bases at J, with 20 bases between. The CDR3 sequence is 15 residues long. CDR1 is MGHRA, CDR2 YSYEKL, per germline. CDR3 loop: CASSSRTEEDIGYTF. The CDR3 DNA reads TGCGCCAGCAGCTCGAGGACAGAGGAAGATATTGGCTACACCTTC.

V usage is TRBV16 and J usage is TRBJ1-1; tentative D call: TRBD1 (6 bases). Germline V gene data show CDR1 as KGHSY and CDR2 as FQNENV. The CDR3 is made up of 16 amino acids. The V end lost 4 bases, the J end lost 1 base, and 16 bases lay between the germline ends. The DNA for the CDR3 is TGTGCCAGCAGCCCCTTCGCAACAGGGACGAACACTGAAGCTTTCTTT. Protein product: CASSPFATGTNTEAFF.

This clone was seen a handful of times. The chain has TRBV7-6 and TRBJ2-3; 9 bases match TRBD2. CDR3 size: 16 residues. Germline CDR1 is SGHVS and CDR2 is FNYEAQ. The junction had 15 bases not matched to a gene; V was cut back by 5 bases and J by 9 bases. CDR3 DNA: TGTGCCAGCAGCACCAGGGGGGCTAGCGGGGTTAGGACGCAGTATTTT. The encoded protein is CASSTRGASGVRTQYF.

The gene calls are TRBV5-5 and TRBJ1-2; D unresolved. V was pared by 5 bases and J by 0 bases, with 14 bases between. The CDR3 runs 15 residues. CDR1 is SGHKS and CDR2 is YYEKEE in the germline V gene (reference sequence). The CDR3 loop reads CASSPSGRTNYGYTF. The CDR3 DNA is TGTGCCAGCAGTCCCTCTGGCAGAACTAACTATGGCTACACCTTC.

The chain links TRBV2 to TRBJ2-2; perhaps TRBD1 as D (6 bases). The CDR3 runs 14 residues. The germline V gene has CDR1 SNHLY and CDR2 FYNNEI. V was clipped by 7 bases and J by 2 bases, with 11 bases between them. The CDR3: CASILQGNTGELFF. Written as DNA, the CDR3 is TGTGCCAGCATCCTACAGGGAAACACCGGGGAGCTGTTTTTT.

This chain uses TRBV7-2 with TRBJ2-2; tentatively, D is TRBD2 (6 bases). The V gene's germline CDR1 is SGHTA and CDR2 FQGNSA. The ends were cut back, 2 bases at V and 5 bases at J, with 21 bases in the middle. This CDR3 is built from 18 residues. This CDR3 reads CASSLTAPRGGPTGELFF. The CDR3 nucleotides read TGTGCCAGCAGCTTAACTGCCCCTCGCGGAGGGCCGACCGGGGAGCTGTTTTTT.

The V and J genes are TRBV6-5 and TRBJ2-7, with 7 bases lining up with TRBD1. Germline V CDR1 and CDR2: MNHEY, SVGAGI. CDR3 length: 15 residues. V lost 0 bases to trimming and J lost 2 bases; unmatched junction nucleotides: 4. The CDR3 is CASSYSGTVAYEQYF. The CDR3 nucleotides are TGTGCCAGCAGTTACTCGGGGACAGTTGCCTACGAGCAGTACTTC.

The chain employs TRBV6-4 and TRBJ2-5; D call uncertain. Trimming took off 5 bases at V and 1 base at J, with 11 bases between the two ends. This CDR3 comprises 14 residues. CDR1 is MRHNA, CDR2 SNTAGT, per germline. Here the CDR3 DNA reads TGTGCCAGCAGTCAAGAGGCACCCCAAGAGACCCAGTACTTC. It is translated as CASSQEAPQETQYF.

The rearrangement links TRBV9 to TRBJ1-6; D is unclear. Trimming took off 2 bases at V and 7 bases at J, with 10 bases between the two ends. Germline V CDR1 and CDR2: SGDLS, YYNGEE. This CDR3 region has 14 residues. The chain's CDR3 is CASSVRGENSPLHF. The CDR3 DNA is TGTGCCAGCAGCGTCAGAGGCGAGAATTCACCCCTCCACTTT.

CDR3 nucleotides: TGTGCCAGCAGCGAAGGGACAAACGAGCAGTACTTC. Protein: CASSEGTNEQYF. The chain couples TRBV14 to TRBJ2-7, with D tentatively TRBD1 (6 bases). Germline V gene sequence: CDR1 SGHDN, CDR2 FVKESK. The CDR3 spans 12 residues. Trimming pared 5 bases from V and 5 bases from J, leaving 10 bases between.

This chain links TRBV25-1 with TRBJ2-3; D might be TRBD2 (6 bases). V gave up 4 bases and J gave up 4 bases, with 15 bases separating them. There are 15 residues in the CDR3. Germline CDR1 and CDR2: MGHDK and SYGVNS. CDR3 amino acids: CASSAAGSGADTQYF. For the CDR3, the DNA is TGTGCCAGCAGTGCTGCGGGAAGTGGCGCAGATACGCAGTATTTT.

This clone came up once. The V gene is TRBV7-2, the J gene TRBJ2-7, with TRBD2 matching over 8 bases. J gave up 7 bases and V 5 bases, and 10 bases lay outside the gene matches. The germline V gene has CDR1 SGHTA and CDR2 FQGNSA. The CDR3 has 14 residues. The CDR3 region is CASSREGLAGEQYF. The CDR3 region has the DNA TGTGCCAGCAGCAGAGAAGGACTAGCAGGGGAGCAGTACTTC.

V gene TRBV19 combines with J gene TRBJ1-5, with D possibly matching TRBD1 (5 bases). The CDR3 totals 14 residues. Germline loops: CDR1 LNHDA, CDR2 SQIVND (reference sequence). V lost 6 bases and J lost 0, with 9 bases in between. The CDR3 region has the DNA TGTGCCAGTAGAGACAGCGATAGCAATCAGCCCCAGCATTTT. It specifies CASRDSDSNQPQHF.

The V and J genes are TRBV19 and TRBJ1-2; no firm D call. The germline V gene has CDR1 LNHDA and CDR2 SQIVND (reference sequence). The ends were cut back, 1 base at V and 5 bases at J, with 20 bases in the middle. The CDR3 spans 17 residues. DNA of the CDR3: TGTGCCAGTAGTATAGGTTCCACTCGGCGAGGAAGTTATGGCTACACCTTC. Translating gives CASSIGSTRRGSYGYTF.

The chain joins TRBV3-1 (or the pseudogene TRBV3-2) to TRBJ2-1; tentatively, D is TRBD2 (5 bases). The V gene lost 2 bases and the J gene lost 6 bases, with 11 bases spanning the gap. Germline CDR1 reads LGHDT; CDR2 reads YNNKEL (reference sequence). The CDR3 is 14 amino acids. Here the CDR3 DNA reads TGTGCCAGCAGCCAACAACTAGAGGGCAATGAGCAGTTCTTC. This gives the protein CASSQQLEGNEQFF.

Worth noting for this clone: Other DNA sequences in this sample translate to the same CDR3. V usage is TRBV11-2 and J usage is TRBJ2-2; TRBD2 matches 10 bases. The junction had 4 bases not matched to a gene; V was cut back by 0 bases and J by 6 bases. The CDR3 runs 16 residues. Germline assignment: CDR1 SGHAT and CDR2 FQNNGV. CDR3: CASSLDPLAGAGELFF. For the CDR3, the DNA is TGTGCCAGCAGCTTAGATCCCCTAGCGGGGGCCGGGGAGCTGTTTTTT.

V and J are TRBV24-1 and TRBJ2-1; D is uncertain. Germline V gene data show CDR1 as KGHDR and CDR2 as SFDVKD. V dropped 2 bases and J dropped 14 bases, with 15 bases sitting between them. CDR3 length: 13 residues. The DNA of the CDR3 is TGTGCCACCAGTGATTATTCCCGCACAGTGGAGTTCTTC. It codes for CATSDYSRTVEFF.